This T cell receptor (beta chain) was recorded in a study of blood T cells in healthy people across ages. Germline values: CDR1 ENHRY, CDR2 SYGVKD. The CDR3 contains 15 residues. Whole-study findings and limits: More naive CD4+ cells and higher diversity marked long-lived donors relative to aged donors. Roughly linear age-related decline in beta diversity appeared, significant by age about 40.

The second PCR ran roughly 6 to 11 cycles with a sample-barcoded 5' primer and J-beta primers. Every single cDNA molecule received a tag from a template-switch adaptor with 12 random nucleotides. Sequencing of every sample gave 3 million or more CDR3-containing paired-end reads. Via MiXCR, TCRdb re-called the 5' RACE reads, giving one row per CDR3 protein. The table lists some 1.8 million distinct CDR3 sequences, 35% to 50% of them singletons. On this clonotype: What it recognizes is unknown. Mismatch with germline at one junction end may stem from a read error.

This chain links TRBV10-3 with TRBJ2-3; 9 nucleotides match TRBD2. The sequence came from a human donor in good health. The material sequenced was blood. The CDR3 DNA sequence: TGTGCCATCAGTGTTGCAGCGGGGGGACGAGATGCGCAGTATTTT. It encodes CAISVAAGGRDAQYF.